This TCR beta chain came from a study of cytomegalovirus exposure and HLA in healthy donors listed by TCRdb under 2017. Describing the broader study: The 700 or so repertoires of the first cohort and the approximately 130 validation repertoires were produced on the same platform, according to a later analysis. To predict cytomegalovirus infection status, the study combined high-throughput TCR immunosequencing, statistical association of individual TCRs with disease status, and machine learning. Along with the approximately 700-subject first cohort, a separate validation cohort of 120 different subjects was used. The study aimed to test whether signatures of past pathogen exposure could be identified by cataloging public T cell receptors.

CDR1 and CDR2, looked up from the germline V gene (reference sequence), are LNHDA and SQIVND. V is reduced by 5 bases and J by 8 bases, leaving a spacing of 7 bases between them. The CDR3 goes from the cysteine to the phenylalanine over 12 residues. Only the CDR3 portion is preserved as DNA: 36 bases, with reading frame beginning at the first base. Library method: the immunoSEQ multiplex PCR assay. Regarding the original processing steps: A statistical classification framework was built for diagnosing cytomegalovirus status from the catalog of TCR beta chain sequences. Sourced from immuneACCESS, this table was stored by TCRdb with only in-frame sequences that have V and J called. A share of the clones is absent; for the studies checked, an unresolved V gene accounts for under half, and the remainder has no known explanation. Clone size and V and J calls were adopted from that table, with D and trimming inferred from the DNA. The sample table holds 100,000 to 120,000 clones, of which about 88% were seen once. The leading ten clones occupy 3% to 4% of the sample.

General study outcomes and caveats: Subsequent analysis determined that TCRs grouped into clusters in the first cohort also showed a tendency toward co-occurrence across the approximately 120 validation repertoires, and 85% to 95% of cluster scores exceeded 0. A later analysis had no HLA typing for the validation cohort, so co-occurrence there was scored across all 110 or so repertoires. In vitro tests confirmed that a few of the cytomegalovirus-associated TCR beta chains recognize cytomegalovirus antigens. It was suggested by the authors that the approach could potentially be generalized to other disease states and immunological phenotypes. In the study, 150 to 200 TCR beta chains were listed as associated with cytomegalovirus. The classifier was reported to diagnose cytomegalovirus status with high specificity and sensitivity in both the original and validation cohorts. Across donors, most TCR sequences were observed very rarely, whereas some public TCRs were present in many individuals.

As regards this clone: Its binding antigen is unknown. Per-base quality was not reported, and no clone a single base away is much larger than it.

Donors formed part of the validation cohort, which comprised 120 subjects and was distinct from the first cohort of over 500 subjects. The sequence came from a woman between 18 and 30 years old in good health and CMV-seropositive. The sample was PBMCs. Recombination connected TRBV19 to TRBJ1-6; the D gene is not confidently resolved. Here is the DNA: TGTGCCAGTAGTCCCCGGGATTCACCCCTCCACTTT. It encodes CASSPRDSPLHF.